The 3 T cell receptor beta chains listed next were all sequenced from one sample in a study of cytomegalovirus exposure and HLA in healthy donors. Primers included in the PCR were 60 Vbeta and 13 Jbeta primers. Sequencing was performed with immunoSEQ multiplex PCR; in TCRdb, only in-frame clones are kept and a portion is missing. This table holds 150,000 to 200,000 clones, less than 90% found once. Sequencing was carried out using PBMCs. All receptors come from a man aged 45 to 65 in good health and CMV-seronegative.

The rearrangement links TRBV2 to TRBJ2-1, with TRBD2 identical over 9 bases. The germline V gene has CDR1 SNHLY and CDR2 FYNNEI. The ends lost 6 bases at V and 5 bases at J; junction bases unmatched: 11. The CDR3 spans 16 residues. CDR3 region: CASRRQAGGYNNEQFF. As DNA, the CDR3 is TGTGCCAGCAGGAGGCAAGCGGGGGGATATAACAATGAGCAGTTCTTC.

The J gene is TRBJ1-1, the V gene TRBV18; D is undetermined. The CDR3 runs to 15 residues. Germline CDR1 is KGHSH and CDR2 is LQKENI. V lost 0 bases to trimming and J lost 1 base, with 9 bases between them. Written as DNA, the CDR3 is TGTGCCAGCTCACCACCCTTACACCAGAACACTGAAGCTTTCTTT. Its translation is CASSPPLHQNTEAFF.

The chain combines TRBV5-1 with TRBJ2-2; D is perhaps TRBD2 (8 bases). The CDR3 sequence is 17 residues long. With 0 bases removed from V and 9 bases from J, the gap between germline ends came to 21 bases. Germline lookup yields CDR1 SGHRS and CDR2 YFSETQ. The CDR3 sequence: CASSLDEGIAGQRELFF. Written as DNA, the CDR3 is TGCGCCAGCAGCTTGGATGAGGGGATAGCGGGACAGAGGGAGCTGTTTTTT.